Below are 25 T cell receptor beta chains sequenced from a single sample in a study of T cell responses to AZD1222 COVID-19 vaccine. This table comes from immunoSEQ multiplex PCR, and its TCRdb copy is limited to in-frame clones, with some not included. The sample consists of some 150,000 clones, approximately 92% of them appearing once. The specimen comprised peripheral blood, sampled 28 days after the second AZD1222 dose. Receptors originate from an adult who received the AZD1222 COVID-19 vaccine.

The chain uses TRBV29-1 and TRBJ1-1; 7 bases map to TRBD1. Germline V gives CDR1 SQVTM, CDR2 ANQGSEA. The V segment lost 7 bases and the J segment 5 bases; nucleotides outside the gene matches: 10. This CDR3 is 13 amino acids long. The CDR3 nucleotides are TGCAGCGCCCGGGACAGCCGGGGTACTGAAGCTTTCTTT. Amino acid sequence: CSARDSRGTEAFF.

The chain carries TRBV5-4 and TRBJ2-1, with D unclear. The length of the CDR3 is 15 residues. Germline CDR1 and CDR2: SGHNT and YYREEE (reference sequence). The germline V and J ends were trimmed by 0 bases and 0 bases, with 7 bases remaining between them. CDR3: CASSLGQNSYNEQFF. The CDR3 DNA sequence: TGTGCCAGCAGCTTGGGGCAGAACTCCTACAATGAGCAGTTCTTC.

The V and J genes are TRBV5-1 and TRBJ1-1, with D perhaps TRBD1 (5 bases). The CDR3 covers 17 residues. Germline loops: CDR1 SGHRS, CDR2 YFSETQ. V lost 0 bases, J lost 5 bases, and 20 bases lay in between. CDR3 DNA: TGCGCCAGCAGCTTGGGGGGGTCAGTGCCCGTCAGGACTGAAGCTTTCTTT. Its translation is CASSLGGSVPVRTEAFF. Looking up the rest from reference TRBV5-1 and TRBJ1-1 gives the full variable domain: KAGVTQTPRYLIKTRGQQVTLSCSPISGHRSVSWYQQTPGQGLQFLFEYFSETQRNKGNFPGRFSGRQFSNSRSEMNVSTLELGDSALYLCASSLGGSVPVRTEAFFGQGTRLTVV.

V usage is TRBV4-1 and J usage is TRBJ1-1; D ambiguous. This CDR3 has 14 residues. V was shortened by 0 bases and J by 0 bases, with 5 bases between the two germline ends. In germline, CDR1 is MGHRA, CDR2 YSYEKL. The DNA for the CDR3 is TGCGCCAGCAGCCAAGATGGAATGAACACTGAAGCTTTCTTT. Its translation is CASSQDGMNTEAFF.

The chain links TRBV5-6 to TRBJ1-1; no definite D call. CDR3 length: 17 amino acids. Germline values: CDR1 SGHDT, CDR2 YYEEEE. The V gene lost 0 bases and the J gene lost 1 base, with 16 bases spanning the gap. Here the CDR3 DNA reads TGTGCCAGCAGCTTGGGGGCCGGGTCGGGTTGGAACACTGAAGCTTTCTTT. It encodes CASSLGAGSGWNTEAFF.

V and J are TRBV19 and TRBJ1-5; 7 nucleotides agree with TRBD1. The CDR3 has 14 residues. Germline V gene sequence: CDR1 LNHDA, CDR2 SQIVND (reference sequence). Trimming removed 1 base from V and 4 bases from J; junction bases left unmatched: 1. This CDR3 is CASSIGQGNQPQHF. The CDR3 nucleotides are TGTGCCAGTAGTATAGGACAGGGAAATCAGCCCCAGCATTTT.

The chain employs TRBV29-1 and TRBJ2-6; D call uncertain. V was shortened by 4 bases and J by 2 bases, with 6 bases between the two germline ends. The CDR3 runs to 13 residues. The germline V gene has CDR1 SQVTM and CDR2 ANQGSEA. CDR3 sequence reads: CSVVDPGANVLTF. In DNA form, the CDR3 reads TGCAGCGTTGTGGATCCTGGGGCCAACGTCCTGACTTTC.

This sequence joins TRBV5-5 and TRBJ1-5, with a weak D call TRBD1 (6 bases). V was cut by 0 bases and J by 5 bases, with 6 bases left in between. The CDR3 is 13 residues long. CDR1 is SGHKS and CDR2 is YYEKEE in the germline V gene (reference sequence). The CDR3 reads CASSLAGDQPQHF. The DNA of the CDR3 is TGTGCCAGCAGCTTGGCAGGGGATCAGCCCCAGCATTTT.

The CDR3 here is CASRSGISYEQYF. CDR3 nucleotides: TGTGCCAGCAGATCAGGGATTTCCTACGAGCAGTACTTC. This chain uses TRBV6-5 with TRBJ2-7, with a weak D call TRBD1 (5 bases). V lost 6 bases and J lost 1, with 10 bases in between. Germline values: CDR1 MNHEY, CDR2 SVGAGI. The CDR3 runs 13 residues.

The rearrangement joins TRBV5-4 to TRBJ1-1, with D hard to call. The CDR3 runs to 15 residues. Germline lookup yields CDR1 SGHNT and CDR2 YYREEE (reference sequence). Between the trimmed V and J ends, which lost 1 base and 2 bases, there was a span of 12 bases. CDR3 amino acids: CASSLRPPPNTEAFF. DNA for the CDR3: TGTGCCAGCAGCTTGAGGCCCCCTCCAAACACTGAAGCTTTCTTT.

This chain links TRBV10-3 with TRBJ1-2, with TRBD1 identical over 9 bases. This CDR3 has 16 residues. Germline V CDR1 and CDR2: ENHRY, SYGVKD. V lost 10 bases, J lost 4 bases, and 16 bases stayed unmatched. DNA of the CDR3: TGTGCCACTACTACCGGGACAGGGCATACGAGCTATGGCTACACCTTC. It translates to CATTTGTGHTSYGYTF.

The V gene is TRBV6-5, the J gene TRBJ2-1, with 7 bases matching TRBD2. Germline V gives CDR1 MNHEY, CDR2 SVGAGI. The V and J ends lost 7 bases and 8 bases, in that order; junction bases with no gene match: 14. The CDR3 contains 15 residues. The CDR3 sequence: CASIPLAAIFDEQFF. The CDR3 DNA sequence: TGTGCCAGCATCCCGCTAGCGGCCATCTTCGATGAGCAGTTCTTC.

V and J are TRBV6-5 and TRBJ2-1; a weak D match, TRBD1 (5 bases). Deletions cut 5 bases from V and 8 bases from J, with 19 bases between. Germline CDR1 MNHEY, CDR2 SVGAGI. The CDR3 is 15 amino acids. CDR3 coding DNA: TGTGCCAGCAGTCTTATCATAAGGGGCGTGTATGAGCAGTTCTTC. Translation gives CASSLIIRGVYEQFF.

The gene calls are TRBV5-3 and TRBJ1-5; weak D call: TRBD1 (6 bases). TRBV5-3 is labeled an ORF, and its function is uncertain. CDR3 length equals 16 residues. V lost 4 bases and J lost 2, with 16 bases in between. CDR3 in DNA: TGTGCCAGAAGCCCACAGGGAATGGCGGGCAATCAGCCCCAGCATTTT. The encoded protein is CARSPQGMAGNQPQHF.

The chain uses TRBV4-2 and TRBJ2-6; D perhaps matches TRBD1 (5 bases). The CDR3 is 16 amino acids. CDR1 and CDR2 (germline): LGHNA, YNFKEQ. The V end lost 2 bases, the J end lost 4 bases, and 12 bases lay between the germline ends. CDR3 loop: CASSQPQVMGANVLTF. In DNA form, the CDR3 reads TGTGCCAGCAGCCAACCACAGGTCATGGGGGCCAACGTCCTGACTTTC.

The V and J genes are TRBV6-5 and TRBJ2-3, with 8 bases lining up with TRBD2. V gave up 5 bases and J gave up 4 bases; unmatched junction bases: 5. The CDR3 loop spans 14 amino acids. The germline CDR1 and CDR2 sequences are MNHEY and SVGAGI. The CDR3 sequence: CASSQGLESDTQYF. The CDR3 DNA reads TGTGCCAGCAGTCAGGGACTAGAATCAGATACGCAGTATTTT.

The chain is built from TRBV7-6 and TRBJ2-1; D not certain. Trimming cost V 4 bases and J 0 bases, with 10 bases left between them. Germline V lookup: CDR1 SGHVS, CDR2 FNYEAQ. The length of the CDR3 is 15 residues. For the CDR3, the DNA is TGTGCCAGCAGCTCCGTGGTGGGCTCCTACAATGAGCAGTTCTTC. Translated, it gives CASSSVVGSYNEQFF.

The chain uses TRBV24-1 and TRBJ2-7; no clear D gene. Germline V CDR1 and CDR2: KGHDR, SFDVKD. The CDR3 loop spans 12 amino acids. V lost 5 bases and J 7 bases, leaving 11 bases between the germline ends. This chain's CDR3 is CATSVGVGEQYF. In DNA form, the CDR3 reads TGTGCCACCAGTGTTGGGGTCGGGGAGCAGTACTTC.

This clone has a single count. The CDR3 sequence is CAIRDSVSYEQYF. The CDR3 coding sequence is TGTGCCATCAGGGACTCTGTCTCCTACGAGCAGTACTTC. V usage is TRBV10-3 and J usage is TRBJ2-7; a possible D gene is TRBD2 (5 bases). From germline, CDR1 is ENHRY and CDR2 SYGVKD. The CDR3 has 13 amino acids. Trimming stripped 6 bases from V and 0 bases from J, with 9 bases between.

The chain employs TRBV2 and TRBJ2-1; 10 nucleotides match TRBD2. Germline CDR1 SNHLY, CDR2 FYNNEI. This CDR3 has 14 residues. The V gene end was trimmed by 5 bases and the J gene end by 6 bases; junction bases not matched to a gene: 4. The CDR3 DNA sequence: TGTGCCAGCAGTTATTTAGCGGGAGGCAATGAGCAGTTCTTC. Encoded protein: CASSYLAGGNEQFF.

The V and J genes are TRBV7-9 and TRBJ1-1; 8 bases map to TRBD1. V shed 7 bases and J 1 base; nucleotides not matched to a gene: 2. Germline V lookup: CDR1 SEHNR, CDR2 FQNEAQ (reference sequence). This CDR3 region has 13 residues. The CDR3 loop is CASNGQGNTEAFF. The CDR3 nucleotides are TGTGCCAGCAACGGACAGGGGAACACTGAAGCTTTCTTT.

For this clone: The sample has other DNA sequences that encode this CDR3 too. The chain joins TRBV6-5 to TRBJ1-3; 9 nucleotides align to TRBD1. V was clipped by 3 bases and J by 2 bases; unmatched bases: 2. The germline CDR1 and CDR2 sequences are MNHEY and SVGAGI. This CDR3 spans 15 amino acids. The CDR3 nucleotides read TGTGCCAGCAGTTATACAGGGGGCACTGGAAACACCATATATTTT. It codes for CASSYTGGTGNTIYF.

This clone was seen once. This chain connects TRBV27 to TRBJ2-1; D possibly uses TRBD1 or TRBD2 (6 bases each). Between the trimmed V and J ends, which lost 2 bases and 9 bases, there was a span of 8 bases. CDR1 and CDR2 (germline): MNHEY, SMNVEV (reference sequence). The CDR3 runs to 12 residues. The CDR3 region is CASSLKGGEQFF. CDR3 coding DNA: TGTGCCAGCAGTTTAAAGGGGGGTGAGCAGTTCTTC.

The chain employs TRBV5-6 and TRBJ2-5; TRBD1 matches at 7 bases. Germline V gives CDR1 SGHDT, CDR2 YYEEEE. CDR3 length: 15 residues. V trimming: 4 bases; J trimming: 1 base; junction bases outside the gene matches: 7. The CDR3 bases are TGTGCCAGCAGCCGGTACCGGGACAGCCAAGAGACCCAGTACTTC. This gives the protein CASSRYRDSQETQYF.

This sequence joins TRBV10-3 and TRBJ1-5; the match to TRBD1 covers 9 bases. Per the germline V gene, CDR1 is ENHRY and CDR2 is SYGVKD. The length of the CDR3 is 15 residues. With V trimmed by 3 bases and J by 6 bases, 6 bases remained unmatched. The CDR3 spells CAISDPGQGTQPQHF. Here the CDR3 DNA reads TGTGCCATCAGTGACCCAGGACAGGGGACTCAGCCCCAGCATTTT.